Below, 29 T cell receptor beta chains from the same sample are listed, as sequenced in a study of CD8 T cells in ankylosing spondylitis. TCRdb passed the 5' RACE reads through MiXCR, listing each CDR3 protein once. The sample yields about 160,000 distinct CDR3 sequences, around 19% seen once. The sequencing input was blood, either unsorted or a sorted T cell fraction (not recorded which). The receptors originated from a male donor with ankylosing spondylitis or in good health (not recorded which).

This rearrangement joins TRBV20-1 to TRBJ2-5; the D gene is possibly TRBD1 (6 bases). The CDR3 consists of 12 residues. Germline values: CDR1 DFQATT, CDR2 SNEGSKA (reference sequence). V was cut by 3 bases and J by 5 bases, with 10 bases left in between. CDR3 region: CSASQGSETQYF. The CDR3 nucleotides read TGCAGTGCTAGTCAGGGGAGCGAGACCCAGTACTTC.

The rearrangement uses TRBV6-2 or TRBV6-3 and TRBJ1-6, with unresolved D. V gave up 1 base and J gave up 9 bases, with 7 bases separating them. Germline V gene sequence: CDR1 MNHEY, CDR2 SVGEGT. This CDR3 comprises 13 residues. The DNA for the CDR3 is TGTGCCAGCAGTTACTTTGCGACTTCACCCCTCCACTTT. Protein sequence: CASSYFATSPLHF.

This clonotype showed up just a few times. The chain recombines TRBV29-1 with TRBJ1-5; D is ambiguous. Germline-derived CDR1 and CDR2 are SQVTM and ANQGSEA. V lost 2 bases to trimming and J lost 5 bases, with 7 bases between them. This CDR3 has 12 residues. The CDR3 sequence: CSVELGDQPQHF. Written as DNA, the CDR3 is TGCAGCGTTGAACTTGGGGATCAGCCCCAGCATTTT.

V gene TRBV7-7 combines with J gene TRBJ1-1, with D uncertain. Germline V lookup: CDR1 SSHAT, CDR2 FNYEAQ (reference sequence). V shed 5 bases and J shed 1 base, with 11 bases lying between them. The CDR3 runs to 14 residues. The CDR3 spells CASSQKTANTEAFF. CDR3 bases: TGTGCCAGCAGCCAAAAGACGGCGAACACTGAAGCTTTCTTT.

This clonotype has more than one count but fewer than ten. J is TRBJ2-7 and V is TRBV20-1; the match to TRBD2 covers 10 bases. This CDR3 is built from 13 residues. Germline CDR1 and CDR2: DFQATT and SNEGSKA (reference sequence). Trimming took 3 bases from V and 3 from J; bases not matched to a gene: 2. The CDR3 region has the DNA TGCAGTGCTAGGGGACTAGCGATCTACGAGCAGTACTTC. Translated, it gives CSARGLAIYEQYF.

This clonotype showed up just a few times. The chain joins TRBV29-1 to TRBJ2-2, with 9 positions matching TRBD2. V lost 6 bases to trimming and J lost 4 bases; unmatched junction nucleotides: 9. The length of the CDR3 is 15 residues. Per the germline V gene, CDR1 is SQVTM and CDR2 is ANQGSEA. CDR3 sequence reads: CSVRLAGVGTGELFF. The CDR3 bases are TGCAGCGTGCGTTTAGCGGGAGTGGGCACCGGGGAGCTGTTTTTT.

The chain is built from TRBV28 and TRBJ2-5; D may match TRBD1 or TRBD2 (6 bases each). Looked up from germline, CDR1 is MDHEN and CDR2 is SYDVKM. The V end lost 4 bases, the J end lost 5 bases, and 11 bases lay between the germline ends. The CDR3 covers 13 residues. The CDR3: CASSSTGRETQYF. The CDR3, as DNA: TGTGCCAGCAGTTCAACAGGGAGGGAGACCCAGTACTTC.

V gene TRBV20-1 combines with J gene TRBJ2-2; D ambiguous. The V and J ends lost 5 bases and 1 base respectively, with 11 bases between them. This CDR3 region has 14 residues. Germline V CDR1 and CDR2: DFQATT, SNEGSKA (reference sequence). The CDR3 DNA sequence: TGCAGTGCTCCCCGGAACCTGAACACCGGGGAGCTGTTTTTT. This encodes CSAPRNLNTGELFF.

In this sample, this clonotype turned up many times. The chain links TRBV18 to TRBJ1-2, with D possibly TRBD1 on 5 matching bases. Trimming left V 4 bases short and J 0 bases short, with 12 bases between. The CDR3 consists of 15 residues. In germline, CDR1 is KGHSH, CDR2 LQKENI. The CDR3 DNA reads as TGTGCCAGCTCACAAGGGACGGGAGCTAACTATGGCTACACCTTC. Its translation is CASSQGTGANYGYTF.

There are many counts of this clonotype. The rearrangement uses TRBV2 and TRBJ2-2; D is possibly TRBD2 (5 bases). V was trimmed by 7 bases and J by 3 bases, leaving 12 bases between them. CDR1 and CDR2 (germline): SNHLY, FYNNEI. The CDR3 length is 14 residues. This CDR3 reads CASTGAGHTGELFF. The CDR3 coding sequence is TGTGCCAGCACCGGTGCGGGCCACACCGGGGAGCTGTTTTTT.

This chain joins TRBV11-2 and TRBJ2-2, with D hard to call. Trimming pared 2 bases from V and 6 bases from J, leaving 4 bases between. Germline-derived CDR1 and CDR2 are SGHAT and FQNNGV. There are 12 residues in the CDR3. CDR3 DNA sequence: TGTGCCAGCAGCTTACAGCCCGGGGAGCTGTTTTTT. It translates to CASSLQPGELFF.

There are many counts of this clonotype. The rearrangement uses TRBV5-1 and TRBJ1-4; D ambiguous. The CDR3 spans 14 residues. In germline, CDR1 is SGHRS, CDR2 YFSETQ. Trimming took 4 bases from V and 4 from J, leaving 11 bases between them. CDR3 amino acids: CASSLQGLNEKLFF. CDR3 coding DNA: TGCGCCAGCAGCCTCCAAGGACTTAATGAAAAACTGTTTTTT.

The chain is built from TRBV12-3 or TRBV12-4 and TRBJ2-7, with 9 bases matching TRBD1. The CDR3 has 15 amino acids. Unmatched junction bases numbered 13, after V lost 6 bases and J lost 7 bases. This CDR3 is CASSLGGTGTEEQYF. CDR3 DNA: TGTGCCAGCAGCCTAGGTGGGACAGGGACAGAGGAGCAGTACTTC.

In nucleotides, the CDR3 is TGTGCCACCAGCAGGGACAGGTCTCCCAAAAACATTCAGTACTTC. It encodes CATSRDRSPKNIQYF. The chain has TRBV15 and TRBJ2-4, with 7 bases fitting TRBD1. The CDR3 runs to 15 residues. Germline V gene data show CDR1 as LNHNV and CDR2 as YYDKDF (reference sequence). The J segment lost 2 bases and the V segment lost 3 bases, leaving 4 bases of the junction unmatched.

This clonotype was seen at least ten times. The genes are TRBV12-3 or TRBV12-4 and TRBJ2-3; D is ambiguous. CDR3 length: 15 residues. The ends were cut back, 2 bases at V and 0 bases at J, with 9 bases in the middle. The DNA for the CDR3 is TGTGCCAGCAGTTTAAAACAGACCAGCACAGATACGCAGTATTTT. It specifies CASSLKQTSTDTQYF.

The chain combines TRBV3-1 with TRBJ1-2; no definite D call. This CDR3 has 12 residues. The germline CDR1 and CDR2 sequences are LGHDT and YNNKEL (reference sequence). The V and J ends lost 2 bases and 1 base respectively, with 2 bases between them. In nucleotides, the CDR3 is TGTGCCAGCAGCCAACTTAACTATGGCTACACCTTC. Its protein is CASSQLNYGYTF.

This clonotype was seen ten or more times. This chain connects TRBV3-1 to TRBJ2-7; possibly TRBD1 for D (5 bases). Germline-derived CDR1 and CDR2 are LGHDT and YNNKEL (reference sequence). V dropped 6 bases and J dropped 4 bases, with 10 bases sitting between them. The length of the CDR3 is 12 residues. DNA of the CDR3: TGTGCCAGCAGGCTCACAGGATACGAGCAGTACTTC. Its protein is CASRLTGYEQYF.

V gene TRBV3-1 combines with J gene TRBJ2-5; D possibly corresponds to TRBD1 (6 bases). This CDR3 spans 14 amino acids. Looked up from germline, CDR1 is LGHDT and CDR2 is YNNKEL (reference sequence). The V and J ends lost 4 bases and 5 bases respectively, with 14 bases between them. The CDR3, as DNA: TGTGCCAGCAGCCCATTGGCAGGGGCTGAGACCCAGTACTTC. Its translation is CASSPLAGAETQYF.

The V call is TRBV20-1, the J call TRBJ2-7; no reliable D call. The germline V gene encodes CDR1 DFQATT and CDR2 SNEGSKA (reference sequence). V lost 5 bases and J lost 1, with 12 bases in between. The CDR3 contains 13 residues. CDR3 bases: TGCAGTGCTCCGCAGACCGTATCCTACGAGCAGTACTTC. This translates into CSAPQTVSYEQYF.

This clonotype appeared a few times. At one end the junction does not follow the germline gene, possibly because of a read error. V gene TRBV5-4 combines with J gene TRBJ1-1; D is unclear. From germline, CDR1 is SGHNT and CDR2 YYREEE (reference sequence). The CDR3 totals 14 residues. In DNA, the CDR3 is TGTGTCAGCAGCGGCGGACTTCGGAACACTGAAGCTTTCTTT. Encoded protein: CVSSGGLRNTEAFF.

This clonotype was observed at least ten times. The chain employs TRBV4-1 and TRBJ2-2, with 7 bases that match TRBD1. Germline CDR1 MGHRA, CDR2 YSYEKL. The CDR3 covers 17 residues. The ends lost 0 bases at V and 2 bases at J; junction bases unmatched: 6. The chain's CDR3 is CASSQDAQGVNTGELFF. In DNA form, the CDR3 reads TGCGCCAGCAGCCAAGACGCGCAGGGGGTAAACACCGGGGAGCTGTTTTTT.

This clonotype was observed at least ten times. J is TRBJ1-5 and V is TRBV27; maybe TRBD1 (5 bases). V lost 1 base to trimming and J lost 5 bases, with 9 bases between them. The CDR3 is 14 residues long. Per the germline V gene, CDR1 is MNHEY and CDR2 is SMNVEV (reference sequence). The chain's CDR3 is CASSLYRSDQPQHF. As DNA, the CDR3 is TGTGCCAGCAGTTTATACAGGAGCGATCAGCCCCAGCATTTT.

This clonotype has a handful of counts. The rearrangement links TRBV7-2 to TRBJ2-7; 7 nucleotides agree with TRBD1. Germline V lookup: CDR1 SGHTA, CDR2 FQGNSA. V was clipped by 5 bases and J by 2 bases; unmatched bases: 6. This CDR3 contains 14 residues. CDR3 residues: CASSQTTGTYEQYF. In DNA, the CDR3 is TGTGCCAGCAGCCAAACGACAGGGACCTACGAGCAGTACTTC. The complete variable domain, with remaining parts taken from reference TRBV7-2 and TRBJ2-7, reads GAGVSQSPSNKVTEKGKDVELRCDPISGHTALYWYRQSLGQGLEFLIYFQGNSAPDKSGLPSDRFSAERTGGSVSTLTIQRTQQEDSAVYLCASSQTTGTYEQYFGPGTRLTVT.

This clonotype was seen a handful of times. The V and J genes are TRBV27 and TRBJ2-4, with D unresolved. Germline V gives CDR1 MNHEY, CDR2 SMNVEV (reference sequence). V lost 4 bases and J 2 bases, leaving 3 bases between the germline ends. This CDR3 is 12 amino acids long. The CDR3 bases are TGTGCCAGCAGTTCCTCCAAAAACATTCAGTACTTC. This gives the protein CASSSSKNIQYF.

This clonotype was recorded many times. In nucleotides, the CDR3 is TGTGCCAGCAGTTCCGGGACCCGGTTTCCAGATACGCAGTATTTT. Residues: CASSSGTRFPDTQYF. This rearrangement joins TRBV28 to TRBJ2-3, with D possibly being TRBD1 or TRBD2 (5 bases each). V was clipped by 4 bases and J by 4 bases, with 15 bases between them. Germline V CDR1 and CDR2: MDHEN, SYDVKM. CDR3 size: 15 residues.

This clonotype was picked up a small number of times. The CDR3 bases are TGCAGTGCTAGAGATCAAGGGGGGACCTACGAGCAGTACTTC. As protein: CSARDQGGTYEQYF. The chain employs TRBV20-1 and TRBJ2-7; either TRBD1 or TRBD2 may fit D (6 bases each). CDR1 and CDR2 from the germline V gene are DFQATT and SNEGSKA (reference sequence). V lost 0 bases to trimming and J lost 2 bases, with 11 bases between them. This CDR3 contains 14 residues.

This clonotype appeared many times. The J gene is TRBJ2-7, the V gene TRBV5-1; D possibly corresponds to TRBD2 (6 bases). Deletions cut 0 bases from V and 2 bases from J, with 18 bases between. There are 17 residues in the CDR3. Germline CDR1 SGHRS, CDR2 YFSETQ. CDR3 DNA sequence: TGCGCCAGCAGCTTGGAGGCTAGCGCGATATTCGCCTACGAGCAGTACTTC. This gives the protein CASSLEASAIFAYEQYF. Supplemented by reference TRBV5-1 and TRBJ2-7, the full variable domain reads KAGVTQTPRYLIKTRGQQVTLSCSPISGHRSVSWYQQTPGQGLQFLFEYFSETQRNKGNFPGRFSGRQFSNSRSEMNVSTLELGDSALYLCASSLEASAIFAYEQYFGPGTRLTVT.

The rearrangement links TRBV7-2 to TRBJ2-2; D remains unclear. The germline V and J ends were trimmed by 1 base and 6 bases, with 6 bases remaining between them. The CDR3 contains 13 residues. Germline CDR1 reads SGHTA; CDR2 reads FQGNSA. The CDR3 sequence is CASSLGMAGELFF. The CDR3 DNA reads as TGTGCCAGCAGCTTAGGGATGGCCGGGGAGCTGTTTTTT.

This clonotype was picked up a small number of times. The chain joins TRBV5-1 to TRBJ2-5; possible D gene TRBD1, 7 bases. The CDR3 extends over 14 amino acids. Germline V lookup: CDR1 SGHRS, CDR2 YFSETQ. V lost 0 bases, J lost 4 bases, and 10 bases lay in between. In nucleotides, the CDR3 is TGCGCCAGCAGCTTGGTGCAGGGGGGAGAGACCCAGTACTTC. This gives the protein CASSLVQGGETQYF.